These T cell receptor beta chains were read from a single sample in a study of blood T cell repertoires in COVID-19. Clones were sequenced by immunoSEQ multiplex PCR, and TCRdb holds only the in-frame ones, with some missing. The sample includes around 380,000 clones, roughly four fifths of them seen just once. Material: peripheral blood. The receptors shown here come from a human donor with acute or convalescent COVID-19. The donor label of this sample is uncertain. Both conserved end residues are part of each CDR3. D genes are given only for firm matches. Part of the rows lack a size; the others show once, few, many or a class for expanded clones.

J gene: TRBJ1-6
D gene: .
V gene: TRBV27
clone size: .
CDR3 DNA: TGTGCCAGCAGGGCAGGGGCCCAACTCCTCCACTTT
CDR3 protein: CASRAGAQLLHF

J gene: TRBJ1-6
D gene: TRBD1
V gene: TRBV11-2
clone size: .
CDR3 DNA: TGTGCCAGCAGCTTAGTAGGACAGGGCTGGTCACCCCTCCACTTT
CDR3 protein: CASSLVGQGWSPLHF

J gene: TRBJ2-1
D gene: TRBD1
V gene: TRBV28
clone size: .
CDR3 DNA: TGTGCCAGCAGCCCCATTGGGACAGGGGGCCGGGATGAGCAGTTCTTC
CDR3 protein: CASSPIGTGGRDEQFF

J gene: TRBJ2-2
D gene: .
V gene: TRBV11-2
clone size: .
CDR3 DNA: TGTGCCAGCAGCCCAGGGGTCTACACCGGGGAGCTGTTTTTT
CDR3 protein: CASSPGVYTGELFF

J gene: TRBJ2-1
D gene: TRBD2
V gene: TRBV29-1
clone size: .
CDR3 DNA: TGCAGCGGCGACTTAGCGGGAGGCGGATATGAGCAGTTCTTC
CDR3 protein: CSGDLAGGGYEQFF

J gene: TRBJ2-5
D gene: TRBD2
V gene: TRBV19
clone size: .
CDR3 DNA: TGTGCCAGTAGTATTGTGATGACTAGCGTGGAGACCCAGTACTTC
CDR3 protein: CASSIVMTSVETQYF

J gene: TRBJ1-1
D gene: TRBD1
V gene: TRBV11-2
clone size: few
CDR3 DNA: TGTGCCAGCAGCTTCCGGACAGGGAACACTGAAGCTTTCTTT
CDR3 protein: CASSFRTGNTEAFF

J gene: TRBJ1-5
D gene: TRBD1
V gene: TRBV15
clone size: .
CDR3 DNA: TGTGCCACCAGCGTCTGGGGGACAGGCAATCAGCCCCAGCATTTT
CDR3 protein: CATSVWGTGNQPQHF

J gene: TRBJ2-3
D gene: .
V gene: TRBV5-1
clone size: .
CDR3 DNA: TGCGCCAGCAGCCACGAAGCGCCCACAGATACGCAGTATTTT
CDR3 protein: CASSHEAPTDTQYF

J gene: TRBJ1-1
D gene: .
V gene: TRBV11-1
clone size: .
CDR3 DNA: TGTGCCAGCAGCCCGGGGGGGTGGATGTACACTGAAGCTTTCTTT
CDR3 protein: CASSPGGWMYTEAFF

J gene: TRBJ2-1
D gene: TRBD2
V gene: TRBV7-8
clone size: .
CDR3 DNA: TGTGCCAGCAGCTCGACTAGCGGGTTATACAATGAGCAGTTCTTC
CDR3 protein: CASSSTSGLYNEQFF

J gene: TRBJ2-1
D gene: TRBD2
V gene: TRBV3-1/TRBV3-2
clone size: .
CDR3 DNA: TGTGCCAGCAGCCGCAGGACTAGACCTGAGCAGTTCTTC
CDR3 protein: CASSRRTRPEQFF

J gene: TRBJ1-2
D gene: .
V gene: TRBV4-1
clone size: .
CDR3 DNA: TGCGCCAGCAGCCAAGAATGGCCAGGGCCTAACTATGGCTACACCTTC
CDR3 protein: CASSQEWPGPNYGYTF

J gene: TRBJ2-1
D gene: TRBD2
V gene: TRBV2
clone size: .
CDR3 DNA: TGTGCCAGCAGCCAGACTAGCGCGGGGGGGACTGAGCAGTTCTTC
CDR3 protein: CASSQTSAGGTEQFF

J gene: TRBJ1-6
D gene: .
V gene: TRBV6-4
clone size: .
CDR3 DNA: TGTGCCAGCAGCCGCTCGACAGGCAATAATTCACCCCTCCACTTT
CDR3 protein: CASSRSTGNNSPLHF

J gene: TRBJ2-3
D gene: TRBD2
V gene: TRBV7-2
clone size: .
CDR3 DNA: TGTGCCAGCAGGCTTCTAGCGGGGAGGGCAGATACGCAGTATTTT
CDR3 protein: CASRLLAGRADTQYF

J gene: TRBJ2-2
D gene: TRBD2
V gene: TRBV7-9
clone size: .
CDR3 DNA: TGTGCCAGCAGAAAGACTAGCGGGTCAACCGGGGAGCTGTTTTTT
CDR3 protein: CASRKTSGSTGELFF

J gene: TRBJ2-1
D gene: TRBD2
V gene: TRBV6-5
clone size: .
CDR3 DNA: TGTGCCAGCAGTCGGACTAGACAATACAATGAGCAGTTCTTC
CDR3 protein: CASSRTRQYNEQFF

J gene: TRBJ2-1
D gene: .
V gene: TRBV30
clone size: .
CDR3 DNA: TGTGCCTGGCAGAGGTGGCCAAACAATGAGCAGTTCTTC
CDR3 protein: CAWQRWPNNEQFF

J gene: TRBJ1-1
D gene: .
V gene: TRBV27
clone size: .
CDR3 DNA: TGTGCCAGCAGTTTCCGAGGGCCCTACATGAACACTGAAGCTTTCTTT
CDR3 protein: CASSFRGPYMNTEAFF

J gene: TRBJ2-7
D gene: TRBD1
V gene: TRBV5-1
clone size: .
CDR3 DNA: TGCGCCAGCGGCAACCAAAGGACAGGCCCCTACGAGCAGTACTTC
CDR3 protein: CASGNQRTGPYEQYF

J gene: TRBJ2-2
D gene: .
V gene: TRBV5-1
clone size: .
CDR3 DNA: TGCGCCAGCAGCTTTAAGGGGCCCGGGAGCACCGGGGAGCTGTTTTTT
CDR3 protein: CASSFKGPGSTGELFF

J gene: TRBJ2-3
D gene: .
V gene: TRBV4-1
clone size: .
CDR3 DNA: TGCGCCAGCAGCCGAAGTCCGTATGGGGGCGCGAAACCTTCTAGCACAGATACGCAGTATTTT
CDR3 protein: CASSRSPYGGAKPSSTDTQYF

J gene: TRBJ1-5
D gene: TRBD1
V gene: TRBV18
clone size: few
CDR3 DNA: TGTGCCAGCTCACCCGGGACAGGCTCTGGCAATCAGCCCCAGCATTTT
CDR3 protein: CASSPGTGSGNQPQHF

J gene: TRBJ1-2
D gene: .
V gene: TRBV12-3/TRBV12-4
clone size: .
CDR3 DNA: TGTGCCAGCAGTTTCCCTGAGAACTATGGCTACACCTTC
CDR3 protein: CASSFPENYGYTF

J gene: TRBJ1-2
D gene: .
V gene: TRBV19
clone size: .
CDR3 DNA: TGTGCCAGTAGTATAGAGTCAGGGATCGATGGCTACACCTTC
CDR3 protein: CASSIESGIDGYTF

J gene: TRBJ1-2
D gene: .
V gene: TRBV6-5
clone size: .
CDR3 DNA: TGTGCCAGCAGTTACTTGGGGGGAGGTAACTATGGCTACACCTTC
CDR3 protein: CASSYLGGGNYGYTF

J gene: TRBJ2-7
D gene: TRBD2
V gene: TRBV6-2/TRBV6-3
clone size: .
CDR3 DNA: TGTGCCAGCAGTTATAGCGGGTCCCCCTACGAGCAGTACTTC
CDR3 protein: CASSYSGSPYEQYF

J gene: TRBJ1-4
D gene: .
V gene: TRBV28
clone size: .
CDR3 DNA: TGTGCCAGCCTCGCAACTAATGAAAAACTGTTTTTT
CDR3 protein: CASLATNEKLFF

J gene: TRBJ1-1
D gene: TRBD1
V gene: TRBV6-5
clone size: .
CDR3 DNA: TGTGCCAGCAGTAAATGGGACAGCACTGAAGCTTTCTTT
CDR3 protein: CASSKWDSTEAFF

J gene: TRBJ2-1
D gene: TRBD2
V gene: TRBV9
clone size: .
CDR3 DNA: TGTGCCAGCAGCCCGAGGGGGACTAGCGGGTTCATCTCCTACAATGAGCAGTTCTTC
CDR3 protein: CASSPRGTSGFISYNEQFF

J gene: TRBJ2-4
D gene: .
V gene: TRBV30
clone size: .
CDR3 DNA: TGTGCCTGGAGACATAAGGCGGAAAACATTCAGTACTTC
CDR3 protein: CAWRHKAENIQYF

J gene: TRBJ2-2
D gene: .
V gene: TRBV28
clone size: once
CDR3 DNA: TGTGCCACCATTGGACAGAACACCGGGGAGCTGTTTTTT
CDR3 protein: CATIGQNTGELFF

J gene: TRBJ1-2
D gene: .
V gene: TRBV6-5
clone size: .
CDR3 DNA: TGTGCCAGCAGTTATTCACCTACCCATTATGGCTACACCTTC
CDR3 protein: CASSYSPTHYGYTF

J gene: TRBJ1-1
D gene: .
V gene: TRBV6-5
clone size: .
CDR3 DNA: TGTGCCAGCAGTTTGTCAGTGAACCAGGGGGAAGCTTTCTTT
CDR3 protein: CASSLSVNQGEAFF

J gene: TRBJ2-7
D gene: TRBD1
V gene: TRBV7-2
clone size: .
CDR3 DNA: TGTGCCAGCAGCCTACGACAGGGGGTCCCCGAGCAGTACTTC
CDR3 protein: CASSLRQGVPEQYF